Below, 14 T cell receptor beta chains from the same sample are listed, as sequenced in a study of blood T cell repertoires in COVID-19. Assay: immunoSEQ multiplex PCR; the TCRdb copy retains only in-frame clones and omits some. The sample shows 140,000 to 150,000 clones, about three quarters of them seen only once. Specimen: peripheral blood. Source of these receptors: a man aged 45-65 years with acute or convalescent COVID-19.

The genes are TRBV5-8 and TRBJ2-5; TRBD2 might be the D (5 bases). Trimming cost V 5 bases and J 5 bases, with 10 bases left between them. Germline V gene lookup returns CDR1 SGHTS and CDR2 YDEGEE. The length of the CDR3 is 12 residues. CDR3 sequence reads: CASSGRGETQYF. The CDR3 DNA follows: TGTGCCAGCAGTGGACGAGGGGAGACCCAGTACTTC.

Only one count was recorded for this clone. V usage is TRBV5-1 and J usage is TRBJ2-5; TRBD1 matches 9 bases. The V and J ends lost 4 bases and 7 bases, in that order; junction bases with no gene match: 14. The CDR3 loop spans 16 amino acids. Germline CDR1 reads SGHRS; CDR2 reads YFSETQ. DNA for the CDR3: TGCGCCAGCAGCGGACCGGGACAGGGAGCAACGGGGACCCAGTACTTC. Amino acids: CASSGPGQGATGTQYF.

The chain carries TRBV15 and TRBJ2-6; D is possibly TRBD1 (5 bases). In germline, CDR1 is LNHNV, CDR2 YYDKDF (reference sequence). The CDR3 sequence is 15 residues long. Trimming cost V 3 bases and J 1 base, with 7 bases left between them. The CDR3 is CATSRAGSGANVLTF. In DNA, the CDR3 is TGTGCCACCAGCAGGGCAGGGTCTGGGGCCAACGTCCTGACTTTC.

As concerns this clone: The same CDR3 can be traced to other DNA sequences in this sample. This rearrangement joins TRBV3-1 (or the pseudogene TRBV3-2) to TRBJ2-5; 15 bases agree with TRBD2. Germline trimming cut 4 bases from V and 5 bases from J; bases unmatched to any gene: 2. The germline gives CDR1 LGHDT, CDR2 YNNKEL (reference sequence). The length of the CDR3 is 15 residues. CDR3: CASSRGTSGGETQYF. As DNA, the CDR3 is TGTGCCAGCAGCCGAGGGACTAGCGGGGGGGAGACCCAGTACTTC.

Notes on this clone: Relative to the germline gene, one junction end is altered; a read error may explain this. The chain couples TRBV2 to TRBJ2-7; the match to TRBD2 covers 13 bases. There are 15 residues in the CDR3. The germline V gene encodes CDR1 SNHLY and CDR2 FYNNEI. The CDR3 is CAGSEGLAGLYEQYF. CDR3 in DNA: TGTGCCGGCAGTGAGGGACTAGCGGGGCTCTACGAGCAGTACTTC.

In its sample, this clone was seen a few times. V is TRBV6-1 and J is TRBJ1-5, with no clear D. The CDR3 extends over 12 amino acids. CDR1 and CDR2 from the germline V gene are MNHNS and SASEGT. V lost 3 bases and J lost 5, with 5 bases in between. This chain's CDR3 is CASSDTHQPQHF. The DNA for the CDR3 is TGTGCCAGCAGTGATACACATCAGCCCCAGCATTTT.

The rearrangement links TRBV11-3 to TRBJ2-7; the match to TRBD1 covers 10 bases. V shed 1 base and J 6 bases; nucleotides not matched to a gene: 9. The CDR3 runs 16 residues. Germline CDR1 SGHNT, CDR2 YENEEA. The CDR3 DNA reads TGTGCCAGCAGCTTAGGCGACCCCGGGACAGGGGCCGAGCAGTACTTC. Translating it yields CASSLGDPGTGAEQYF.

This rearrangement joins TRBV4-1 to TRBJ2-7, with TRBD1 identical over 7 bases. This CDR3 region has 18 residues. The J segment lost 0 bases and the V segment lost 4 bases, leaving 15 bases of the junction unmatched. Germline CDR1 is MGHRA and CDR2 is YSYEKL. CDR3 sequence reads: CASSLTASRAGGSYEQYV. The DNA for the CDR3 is TGCGCCAGCAGCCTCACTGCGTCGAGAGCAGGGGGCTCCTACGAGCAGTACGTC.

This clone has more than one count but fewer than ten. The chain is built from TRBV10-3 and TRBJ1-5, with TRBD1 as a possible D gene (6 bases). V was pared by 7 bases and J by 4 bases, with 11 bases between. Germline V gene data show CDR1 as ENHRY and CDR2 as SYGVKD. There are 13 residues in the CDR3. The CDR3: CAIKGGQNQPQHF. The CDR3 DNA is TGTGCCATCAAAGGAGGACAGAATCAGCCCCAGCATTTT.

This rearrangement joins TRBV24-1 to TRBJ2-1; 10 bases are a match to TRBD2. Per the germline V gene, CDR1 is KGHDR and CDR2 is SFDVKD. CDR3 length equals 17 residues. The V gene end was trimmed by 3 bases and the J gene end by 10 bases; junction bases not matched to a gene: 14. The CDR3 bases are TGTGCCACCAGTGATGAGAAACTAGCGGGGCCTCTTCCGGAGCAGTTCTTC. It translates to CATSDEKLAGPLPEQFF.

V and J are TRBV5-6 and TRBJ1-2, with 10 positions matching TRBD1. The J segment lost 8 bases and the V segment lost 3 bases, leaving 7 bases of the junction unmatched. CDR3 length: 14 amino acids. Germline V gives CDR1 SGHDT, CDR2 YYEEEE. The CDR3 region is CASSWKGQGYGYTF. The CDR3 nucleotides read TGTGCCAGCAGCTGGAAGGGACAGGGGTACGGCTACACCTTC. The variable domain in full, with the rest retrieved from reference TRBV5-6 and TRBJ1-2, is DAGVTQSPTHLIKTRGQQVTLRCSPKSGHDTVSWYQQALGQGPQFIFQYYEEEERQRGNFPDRFSGHQFPNYSSELNVNALLLGDSALYLCASSWKGQGYGYTFGSGTRLTVV.

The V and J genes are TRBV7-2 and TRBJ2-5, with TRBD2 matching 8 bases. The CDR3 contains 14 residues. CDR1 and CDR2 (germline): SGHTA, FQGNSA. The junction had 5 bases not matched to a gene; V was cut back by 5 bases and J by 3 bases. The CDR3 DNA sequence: TGTGCCAGCAGCCTATGGCGGGGGGAAGAGACCCAGTACTTC. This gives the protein CASSLWRGEETQYF.

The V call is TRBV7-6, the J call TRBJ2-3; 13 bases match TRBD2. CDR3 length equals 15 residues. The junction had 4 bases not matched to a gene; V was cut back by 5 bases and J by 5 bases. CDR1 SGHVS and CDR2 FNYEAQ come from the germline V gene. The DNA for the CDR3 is TGTGCCAGCAGCCACACTAGCGGGAGGGGAGATACGCAGTATTTT. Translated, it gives CASSHTSGRGDTQYF.

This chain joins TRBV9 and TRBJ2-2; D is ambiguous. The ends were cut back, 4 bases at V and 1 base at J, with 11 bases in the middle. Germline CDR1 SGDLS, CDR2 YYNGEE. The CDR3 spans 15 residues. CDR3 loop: CASSPSSLNTGELFF. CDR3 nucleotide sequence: TGTGCCAGCAGCCCGAGCTCTTTGAACACCGGGGAGCTGTTTTTT.